This entry lists 6 T cell receptor beta chains sequenced from one sample in a study of cytotoxic CD8 clonotypes in ibrutinib-treated CLL. Profiling relied on immunoSEQ multiplex PCR, and the TCRdb table lists in-frame clones only, not all of them. The repertoire includes 200,000 to 250,000 clones, 75% to 80% of them detected once, and roughly 10% sits in the top ten. The specimen comprised PBMCs, sampled after 12 months of ibrutinib treatment. These receptors were collected from a human donor with chronic lymphocytic leukemia.

The rearrangement joins TRBV11-2 to TRBJ1-4, with 8 bases fitting TRBD1. V lost 3 bases to trimming and J lost 6 bases; unmatched junction nucleotides: 6. The CDR3 is 15 amino acids. Germline CDR1 and CDR2: SGHAT and FQNNGV. In DNA form, the CDR3 reads TGTGCCAGCAGCTTCATCAGGGGGCGCGATGAAAAACTGTTTTTT. Its protein is CASSFIRGRDEKLFF.

The chain carries TRBV11-3 and TRBJ2-3; D uncertain. V lost 3 bases and J lost 6, with 4 bases in between. Per germline, CDR1 SGHNT and CDR2 YENEEA. CDR3 length: 11 residues. Here the CDR3 DNA reads TGTGCCAGCAGCTTCGGGGATACGCAGTATTTT. Translated: CASSFGDTQYF.

This clone is a singleton in its sample. The chain employs TRBV29-1 and TRBJ2-7; 13 nucleotides match TRBD2. V was pared by 3 bases and J by 7 bases, with 6 bases of the junction left unmatched. The length of the CDR3 is 14 residues. Germline lookup yields CDR1 SQVTM and CDR2 ANQGSEA. The CDR3 reads CSVDGLAGAREQYF. CDR3 in DNA: TGCAGCGTTGACGGACTAGCGGGAGCGCGTGAGCAGTACTTC.

V is TRBV4-2 and J is TRBJ2-7, with 8 bases that match TRBD2. The junction had 4 bases not matched to a gene; V was cut back by 0 bases and J by 0 bases. Germline V lookup: CDR1 LGHNA, CDR2 YNFKEQ. This CDR3 spans 16 amino acids. The CDR3 region has the DNA TGTGCCAGCAGCCAAGATCCAAGCGGGAGCTCCTACGAGCAGTACTTC. It is translated as CASSQDPSGSSYEQYF.

As regards this clone: The sample holds other DNA sequences that translate to the same CDR3. The chain is built from TRBV5-1 and TRBJ1-2; no firm D call. Trimming removed 1 base from V and 8 bases from J, with 9 bases in between. The germline gives CDR1 SGHRS, CDR2 YFSETQ. CDR3 length equals 12 residues. CDR3 in DNA: TGCGCCAGCAGCTTGTATGGGGAAGGCTACACCTTC. It is translated as CASSLYGEGYTF.

This chain joins TRBV28 and TRBJ2-5; possibly TRBD1 for D (6 bases). The CDR3 has 13 residues. Per germline, CDR1 MDHEN and CDR2 SYDVKM. V was shortened by 11 bases and J by 4 bases, with 17 bases between the two germline ends. The CDR3 loop is CAAGTTAPETQYF. CDR3 nucleotides: TGTGCCGCCGGGACAACCGCCCCAGAGACCCAGTACTTC.